The entry below describes one TCR beta chain. This sample is part of a study of blood T cell repertoires in COVID-19. The method was immunoSEQ multiplex PCR; TCRdb's version includes in-frame clones alone and lacks a portion of them. The repertoire holds tens of thousands of clones, with 65% to 80% as singletons. Germline V CDR1 and CDR2: LGHNA, YNFKEQ. With 0 bases removed from V and 3 bases from J, the gap between germline ends came to 11 bases. CDR3 length: 15 residues. The rearrangement uses TRBV4-2 and TRBJ1-2; possibly TRBD1 for D (6 bases). Sequenced sample: peripheral blood. This TCR was sampled from a man in his 70s with acute or convalescent COVID-19. The CDR3 sequence: CASSQDLRQDYGYTF. CDR3 coding DNA: TGTGCCAGCAGCCAAGATTTAAGACAGGACTATGGCTACACCTTC.